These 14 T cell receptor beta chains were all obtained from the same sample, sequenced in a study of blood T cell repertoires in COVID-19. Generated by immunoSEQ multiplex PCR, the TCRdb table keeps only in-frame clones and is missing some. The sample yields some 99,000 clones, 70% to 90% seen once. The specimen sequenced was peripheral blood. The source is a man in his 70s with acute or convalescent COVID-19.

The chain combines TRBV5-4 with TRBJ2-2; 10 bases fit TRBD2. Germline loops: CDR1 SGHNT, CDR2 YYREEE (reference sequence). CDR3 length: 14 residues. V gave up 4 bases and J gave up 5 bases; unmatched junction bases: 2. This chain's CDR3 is CASSERGGTGELFF. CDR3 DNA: TGTGCCAGCAGCGAGCGGGGGGGAACCGGGGAGCTGTTTTTT.

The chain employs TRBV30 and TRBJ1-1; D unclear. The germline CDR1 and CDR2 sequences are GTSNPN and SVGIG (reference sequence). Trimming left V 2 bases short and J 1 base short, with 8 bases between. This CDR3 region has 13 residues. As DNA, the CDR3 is TGTGCCTGGAGTAGCGGCAGGAACACTGAAGCTTTCTTT. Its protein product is CAWSSGRNTEAFF.

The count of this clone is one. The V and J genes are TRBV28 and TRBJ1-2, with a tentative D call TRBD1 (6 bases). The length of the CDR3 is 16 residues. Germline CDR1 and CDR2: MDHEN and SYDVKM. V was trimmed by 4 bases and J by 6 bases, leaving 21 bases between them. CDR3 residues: CASSSIRRGGGDGYTF. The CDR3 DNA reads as TGTGCCAGCAGTTCTATCCGCCGGGGGGGCGGAGATGGCTACACCTTC.

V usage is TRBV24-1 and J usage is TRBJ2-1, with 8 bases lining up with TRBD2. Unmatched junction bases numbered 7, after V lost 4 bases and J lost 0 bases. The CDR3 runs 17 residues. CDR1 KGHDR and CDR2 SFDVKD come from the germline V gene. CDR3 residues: CATSDPDSGSSYNEQFF. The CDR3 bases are TGTGCCACCAGTGACCCTGACAGCGGGAGCTCCTACAATGAGCAGTTCTTC.

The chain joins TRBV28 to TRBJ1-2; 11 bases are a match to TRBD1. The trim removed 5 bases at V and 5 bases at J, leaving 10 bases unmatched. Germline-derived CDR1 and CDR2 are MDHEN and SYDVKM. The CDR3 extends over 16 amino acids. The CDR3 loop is CASSTPWDRGGYGYTF. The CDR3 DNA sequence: TGTGCCAGCAGTACGCCTTGGGACAGGGGGGGATATGGCTACACCTTC.

DNA for the CDR3: TGTGCCAGCAGCTATGACGTGACAATTAACACCGGGGAGCTGTTTTTT. This gives the protein CASSYDVTINTGELFF. The chain uses TRBV5-5 and TRBJ2-2; D gene uncertain. Germline CDR1 is SGHKS and CDR2 is YYEKEE (reference sequence). The V gene lost 3 bases and the J gene lost 2 bases, with 14 bases spanning the gap. The CDR3 totals 16 residues.

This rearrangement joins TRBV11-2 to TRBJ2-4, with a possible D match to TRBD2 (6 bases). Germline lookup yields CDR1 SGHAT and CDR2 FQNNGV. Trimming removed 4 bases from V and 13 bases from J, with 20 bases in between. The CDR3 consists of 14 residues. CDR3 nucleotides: TGTGCCAGCAGCTCTCAGGCGGGGCCTTCTCTCCAGTACTTC. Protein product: CASSSQAGPSLQYF.

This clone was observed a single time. Here the CDR3 reads CASSPPRAREGSREQYV. The CDR3 coding sequence is TGTGCCAGCAGTCCCCCCCGGGCCAGGGAAGGCTCGCGCGAGCAGTACGTC. The chain couples TRBV27 to TRBJ2-7, with a possible D match to TRBD1 (5 bases). This CDR3 contains 17 residues. V dropped 5 bases and J dropped 6 bases, with 26 bases sitting between them. CDR1 and CDR2 from the germline V gene are MNHEY and SMNVEV (reference sequence).

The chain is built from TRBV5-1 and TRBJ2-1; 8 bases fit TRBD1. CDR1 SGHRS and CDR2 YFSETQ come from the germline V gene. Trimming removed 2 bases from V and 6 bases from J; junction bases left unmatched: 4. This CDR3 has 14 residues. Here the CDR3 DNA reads TGCGCCAGCAGCTTCAGGACAGGGTCCAATGAGCAGTTCTTC. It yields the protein CASSFRTGSNEQFF.

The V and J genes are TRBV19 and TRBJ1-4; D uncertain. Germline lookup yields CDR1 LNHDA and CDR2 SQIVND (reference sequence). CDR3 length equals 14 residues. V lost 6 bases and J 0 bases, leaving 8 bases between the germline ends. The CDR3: CASRNRATNEKLFF. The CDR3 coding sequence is TGTGCCAGTAGGAACAGAGCAACTAATGAAAAACTGTTTTTT.

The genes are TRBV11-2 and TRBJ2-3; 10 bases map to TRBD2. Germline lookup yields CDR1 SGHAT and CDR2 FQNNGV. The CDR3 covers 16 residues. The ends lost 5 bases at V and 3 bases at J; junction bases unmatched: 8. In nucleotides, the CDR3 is TGTGCCAGCAGCCGCGTAGGACTAGCGGAGACAGATACGCAGTATTTT. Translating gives CASSRVGLAETDTQYF.

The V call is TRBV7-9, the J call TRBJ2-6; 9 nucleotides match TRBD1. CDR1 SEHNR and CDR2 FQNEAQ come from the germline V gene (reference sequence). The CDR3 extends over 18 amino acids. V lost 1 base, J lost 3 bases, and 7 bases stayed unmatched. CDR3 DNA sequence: TGTGCCAGCAGCTTAGGTCCCGGGACAGGGTTTGGGGCCAACGTCCTGACTTTC. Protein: CASSLGPGTGFGANVLTF.

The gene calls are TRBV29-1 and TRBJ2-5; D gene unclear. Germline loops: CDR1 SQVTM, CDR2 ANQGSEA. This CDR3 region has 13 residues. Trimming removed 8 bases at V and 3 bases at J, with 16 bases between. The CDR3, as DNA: TGCAGCCATTCCCATGGCGGAGAAGAGACCCAGTACTTC. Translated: CSHSHGGEETQYF.

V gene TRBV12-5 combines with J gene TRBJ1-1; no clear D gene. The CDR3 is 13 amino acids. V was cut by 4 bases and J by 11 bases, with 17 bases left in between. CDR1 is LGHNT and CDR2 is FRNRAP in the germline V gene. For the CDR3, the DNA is TGTGCTAGTGGTTCCTCCCTCTTGGATAGCGCTTTCTTT. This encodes CASGSSLLDSAFF.